A single sample gave rise to the 24 T cell receptor beta chains below, sequenced in a study of beta chain features in type 1 diabetes. Study results and limitations: Type 1 diabetes patients showed a moderate but significant shortening of TCRB CDR3s in all four CD4+ subsets.

The antigens for these receptors are not known. As every portion of the isolated RNA was reverse transcribed, the sequencing read expressed TCRB transcripts. Data came from immunoSEQ multiplex PCR; TCRdb stores just in-frame clones and leaves some out. This sample has approximately 280,000 clones; over 12% occur once, and the top ten carry less than 0.02%. Source material: naive CD4+ T cells from blood. These receptors all stem from a man aged 18 to 30 with type 1 diabetes.

In its sample, this clone was seen a few times. CDR3: CSASEFRERFF. Here the CDR3 DNA reads TGCAGTGCTAGCGAGTTCAGGGAAAGGTTCTTC. The chain links TRBV20-1 to TRBJ2-1, with D maybe TRBD1 (5 bases). Germline CDR1 and CDR2: DFQATT and SNEGSKA (reference sequence). V lost 3 bases, J lost 15 bases, and 15 bases lay in between. This CDR3 is built from 11 residues.

The chain combines TRBV7-2 with TRBJ1-4; the D is unclear. This CDR3 spans 16 amino acids. CDR1 and CDR2 (germline): SGHTA, FQGNSA. The ends were cut back, 1 base at V and 1 base at J, with 10 bases in the middle. The CDR3 DNA is TGTGCCAGCAGCTTAGTCTCTGGCAGAACTAATGAAAAACTGTTTTTT. Its protein is CASSLVSGRTNEKLFF.

This clone was counted only a few times. The chain has TRBV2 and TRBJ2-3; 8 bases fit TRBD2. Per the germline V gene, CDR1 is SNHLY and CDR2 is FYNNEI. V lost 8 bases to trimming and J lost 2 bases; unmatched junction nucleotides: 6. This CDR3 is 14 amino acids long. The CDR3 reads CASQREINTDTQYF. As DNA, the CDR3 is TGTGCCAGCCAGCGGGAGATAAACACAGATACGCAGTATTTT.

The chain employs TRBV6-1 and TRBJ2-4, with a tentative D call TRBD1 (5 bases). The CDR3 extends over 15 amino acids. Germline-derived CDR1 and CDR2 are MNHNS and SASEGT. The germline V and J ends were trimmed by 7 bases and 3 bases, with 16 bases remaining between them. CDR3 sequence reads: CASTRSGLGKNIQYF. The CDR3 DNA follows: TGTGCCAGCACTCGGTCAGGGTTGGGCAAAAACATTCAGTACTTC.

In its sample, this clone was seen a few times. The chain carries TRBV5-4 and TRBJ2-5, with a tentative D call TRBD1 (6 bases). Trimming cost V 3 bases and J 0 bases, with 9 bases left between them. Germline CDR1 reads SGHNT; CDR2 reads YYREEE (reference sequence). The CDR3 sequence is 14 residues long. The CDR3 nucleotides are TGTGCCAGCAGCTCGGACAGAGACCAAGAGACCCAGTACTTC. Its translation: CASSSDRDQETQYF.

The rearrangement joins TRBV6-5 to TRBJ1-1; no reliable D call. V lost 2 bases and J 0 bases, leaving 7 bases between the germline ends. The CDR3 spans 14 residues. CDR1 MNHEY and CDR2 SVGAGI come from the germline V gene. CDR3 sequence: CASSYMRMNTEAFF. Written as DNA, the CDR3 is TGTGCCAGCAGTTACATGCGAATGAACACTGAAGCTTTCTTT.

This clone turned up a few times. V gene TRBV5-1 combines with J gene TRBJ2-7; 10 bases are a match to TRBD1. Germline trimming cut 5 bases from V and 5 bases from J; bases unmatched to any gene: 10. Germline V gene sequence: CDR1 SGHRS, CDR2 YFSETQ. This CDR3 has 15 amino acids. For the CDR3, the DNA is TGCGCCAGCAGACCATCCGGGACAGGGGCTAACGAGCAGTACTTC. It yields the protein CASRPSGTGANEQYF.

The V gene is TRBV5-1, the J gene TRBJ2-4, with D possibly matching TRBD1 (5 bases). The CDR3 totals 12 residues. Trimming shortened V by 0 bases and J by 7 bases, and 5 bases separated the two germline ends. Germline V lookup: CDR1 SGHRS, CDR2 YFSETQ. The CDR3 DNA is TGCGCCAGCAGCTTGGACAGGAACATTCAGTACTTC. Translated: CASSLDRNIQYF. Complete variable domain (other parts from reference TRBV5-1 and TRBJ2-4): KAGVTQTPRYLIKTRGQQVTLSCSPISGHRSVSWYQQTPGQGLQFLFEYFSETQRNKGNFPGRFSGRQFSNSRSEMNVSTLELGDSALYLCASSLDRNIQYFGAGTRLSVL.

This clone came up a few times. The chain carries TRBV10-3 and TRBJ2-7; 8 bases are a match to TRBD1. The germline V gene has CDR1 ENHRY and CDR2 SYGVKD. V gave up 2 bases and J gave up 0 bases; unmatched junction bases: 3. This CDR3 has 15 residues. CDR3 region: CAISEGQGSSYEQYF. CDR3 in DNA: TGTGCCATCAGTGAGGGACAGGGTAGCTCCTACGAGCAGTACTTC.

In its sample, this clone was seen a few times. The V and J genes are TRBV10-2 and TRBJ2-5; 7 bases are a match to TRBD1. The germline V gene has CDR1 WSHSY and CDR2 SAAADI. The CDR3 covers 13 residues. V shed 6 bases, J shed 1 base, and the junction held 2 bases outside the gene matches. In DNA form, the CDR3 reads TGCGCCAGCAGAGGACAGGTCCAAGAGACCCAGTACTTC. Translated: CASRGQVQETQYF.

The V gene is TRBV15, the J gene TRBJ1-1; D is undetermined. Looked up from germline, CDR1 is LNHNV and CDR2 is YYDKDF (reference sequence). V lost 4 bases, J lost 2 bases, and 8 bases lay in between. The length of the CDR3 is 13 residues. The CDR3 DNA sequence: TGTGCCACCAGCACACAGAGAAACACTGAAGCTTTCTTT. It is translated as CATSTQRNTEAFF.

In DNA, the CDR3 is TGTGCCAGCAGCTCCGGACAGATAGCTAACTATGGCTACACCTTC. It yields the protein CASSSGQIANYGYTF. The chain couples TRBV7-2 to TRBJ1-2, with D possibly TRBD1 on 6 matching bases. V was clipped by 4 bases and J by 0 bases, with 12 bases between them. Germline V lookup: CDR1 SGHTA, CDR2 FQGNSA. This CDR3 is 15 amino acids long.

This clone was counted between two and nine times. V and J are TRBV4-3 and TRBJ2-7, with 8 nucleotides matching TRBD1. CDR1 and CDR2 (germline): LGHNA, YSLEER. The CDR3 totals 15 residues. V lost 0 bases, J lost 4 bases, and 5 bases stayed unmatched. This CDR3 is CASSQEGRGPYEQYF. The CDR3 nucleotides are TGCGCCAGCAGCCAAGAGGGCAGGGGGCCTTACGAGCAGTACTTC.

V gene TRBV28 combines with J gene TRBJ2-4; TRBD2 might be the D (6 bases). CDR1 and CDR2 (germline): MDHEN, SYDVKM. The V gene lost 5 bases and the J gene lost 3 bases, with 14 bases spanning the gap. The CDR3 runs 15 residues. CDR3 loop: CASSMRTGVKNIQYF. For the CDR3, the DNA is TGTGCCAGCAGTATGAGGACGGGAGTCAAAAACATTCAGTACTTC.

This clone turned up a few times. Other DNA sequences in this sample translate to the same CDR3. V is TRBV30 and J is TRBJ2-5, with no clear D. With 0 bases removed from V and 2 bases from J, the gap between germline ends came to 7 bases. The CDR3 sequence is 13 residues long. Germline CDR1 and CDR2: GTSNPN and SVGIG (reference sequence). The CDR3 nucleotides read TGTGCCTGGAGTGTACAGATACAAGAGACCCAGTACTTC. It encodes CAWSVQIQETQYF.

This clone was recorded a few times. This chain links TRBV21-1 with TRBJ2-7; the D segment call TRBD1 is taken from the table without a DNA check. TRBV21-1 is deemed a pseudogene. This CDR3 has 13 amino acids. The CDR3 reads CARKDRSSYEQYF. The DNA for the CDR3 is TGTGCCCGCAAGGACAGGAGCTCCTACGAGCAGTACTTC.

This clone was detected only a few times. This chain uses TRBV18 with TRBJ2-3; D may be TRBD1 (5 bases). Between the trimmed V and J ends, which lost 2 bases and 4 bases, there was a span of 13 bases. Germline CDR1 KGHSH, CDR2 LQKENI. This CDR3 spans 15 amino acids. For the CDR3, the DNA is TGTGCCAGCTCACCATGGGCTCCCAGGGCAGATACGCAGTATTTT. It translates to CASSPWAPRADTQYF.

This clone was recorded a few times. The sample carries other DNA sequences with the same CDR3. The gene calls are TRBV2 and TRBJ2-1; D is ambiguous. Trimming removed 2 bases from V and 6 bases from J, with 2 bases in between. CDR1 is SNHLY, CDR2 FYNNEI, per germline. The CDR3 runs 11 residues. The CDR3 here is CASSERNEQFF. The CDR3 bases are TGTGCCAGCAGTGAACGCAATGAGCAGTTCTTC.

In this sample, this clone turned up a few times. The chain carries TRBV7-2 and TRBJ2-1; 7 bases fit TRBD2. In germline, CDR1 is SGHTA, CDR2 FQGNSA. V was pared by 5 bases and J by 9 bases, with 4 bases of the junction left unmatched. The CDR3 covers 12 residues. CDR3 loop: CASSGGGREQFF. The CDR3 nucleotides read TGTGCCAGCAGCGGGGGGGGTCGTGAGCAGTTCTTC. Together with reference TRBV7-2 and TRBJ2-1, the CDR3 gives the full variable domain: GAGVSQSPSNKVTEKGKDVELRCDPISGHTALYWYRQSLGQGLEFLIYFQGNSAPDKSGLPSDRFSAERTGGSVSTLTIQRTQQEDSAVYLCASSGGGREQFFGPGTRLTVL.

This clone has just a few counts. This sequence joins TRBV7-9 and TRBJ2-1; weak D call: TRBD1 (6 bases). The CDR3 extends over 16 amino acids. Trimming shortened V by 2 bases and J by 7 bases, and 18 bases separated the two germline ends. The V gene's germline CDR1 is SEHNR and CDR2 FQNEAQ (reference sequence). The CDR3: CASSLSRLKGENEQFF. The CDR3 DNA is TGTGCCAGCAGCTTATCACGTCTGAAGGGGGAGAATGAGCAGTTCTTC.

This clone has more than one count but fewer than ten. The chain carries TRBV19 and TRBJ2-7; 7 bases are a match to TRBD2. The CDR3 has 13 amino acids. Germline CDR1 and CDR2: LNHDA and SQIVND (reference sequence). J lost 6 bases, V lost 2 bases, and 4 bases had no gene match. This CDR3 is CASSISREVEQYF. The CDR3 DNA follows: TGTGCCAGTAGTATAAGTCGGGAGGTCGAGCAGTACTTC.

This clone was counted between two and nine times. V is TRBV14 and J is TRBJ2-1; 9 nucleotides line up with TRBD2. Trimming took 2 bases from V and 9 from J; bases not matched to a gene: 8. CDR3 length: 15 amino acids. The germline V gene encodes CDR1 SGHDN and CDR2 FVKESK. The CDR3 here is CASSQWAGGPGEQFF. The CDR3 nucleotides are TGTGCCAGCAGCCAATGGGCGGGGGGGCCGGGTGAGCAGTTCTTC.

The V and J genes are TRBV7-2 and TRBJ1-2; D not resolved. The germline V gene encodes CDR1 SGHTA and CDR2 FQGNSA. CDR3 length: 13 amino acids. V was clipped by 5 bases and J by 3 bases, with 10 bases between them. The CDR3: CASSPSEHYGYTF. As DNA, the CDR3 is TGTGCCAGCAGCCCCTCGGAGCACTATGGCTACACCTTC.

A few counts support this clone. The J gene is TRBJ2-7, the V gene TRBV5-4; D might be TRBD1 (6 bases). V dropped 4 bases and J dropped 6 bases, with 14 bases sitting between them. The CDR3 is 13 amino acids. The germline V gene has CDR1 SGHNT and CDR2 YYREEE (reference sequence). CDR3 sequence reads: CASSAEGVGEQYF. CDR3 bases: TGTGCCAGCAGCGCTGAGGGGGTTGGCGAGCAGTACTTC.